The 21 T cell receptor beta chains in this list originate from one sample, sequenced in a study of blood T cell repertoires in COVID-19 (TCRdb year 2020). Library method: the immunoSEQ multiplex PCR assay. Drawn from immuneACCESS, this table holds only the in-frame rearrangements with V and J called that TCRdb kept. Clones are partly lost; checked studies trace under half to an unresolved V gene and leave the rest unexplained. The sample data list under 250,000 clones, and about 89% of these were observed just once. The ten largest clones capture under 2% of the sample. The sample consisted of peripheral blood. The receptors here all came from a woman aged 55-70 years who had recovered from COVID-19.

The chain uses TRBV11-1 and TRBJ2-3, with TRBD2 matching over 11 bases. V trimming: 0 bases; J trimming: 3 bases; junction bases outside the gene matches: 5. The CDR3 length is 17 residues. Germline values: CDR1 SGHAT, CDR2 FQDESV (reference sequence). CDR3 sequence (DNA): TGTGCCAGCAGCTTAGCCGGGACTAGCGGTGCGACAGATACGCAGTATTTT. This codes for CASSLAGTSGATDTQYF. The entire variable domain, with the rest obtained from reference TRBV11-1 and TRBJ2-3, is as follows: EAEVAQSPRYKITEKSQAVAFWCDPISGHATLYWYRQILGQGPELLVQFQDESVVDDSQLPKDRFSAERLKGVDSTLKIQPAELGDSAMYLCASSLAGTSGATDTQYFGPGTRLTVL.

V gene TRBV6-5 combines with J gene TRBJ2-4; 9 nucleotides align to TRBD1. From germline, CDR1 is MNHEY and CDR2 SVGAGI. Unmatched junction bases numbered 6, after V lost 7 bases and J lost 8 bases. The CDR3 has 13 residues. The CDR3 is CASNRGQGYIQYF. CDR3 bases: TGTGCCAGCAACAGAGGACAGGGGTACATTCAGTACTTC.

The chain combines TRBV4-2 with TRBJ1-5; D may be TRBD1 (5 bases). Trimming removed 0 bases from V and 0 bases from J, with 15 bases in between. Germline CDR1 and CDR2: LGHNA and YNFKEQ. CDR3 length equals 18 residues. CDR3 region: CASSQEWVGRDSNQPQHF. In DNA, the CDR3 is TGTGCCAGCAGCCAAGAATGGGTAGGCAGGGATAGCAATCAGCCCCAGCATTTT.

The CDR3 region is CAISETSGGATASTDTQYF. The DNA of the CDR3 is TGTGCCATCAGTGAAACTAGCGGGGGGGCCACCGCTAGCACAGATACGCAGTATTTT. The chain carries TRBV10-3 and TRBJ2-3, with 13 bases that match TRBD2. V lost 3 bases and J lost 0; bases outside the gene matches: 9. The CDR3 has 19 residues. The V gene's germline CDR1 is ENHRY and CDR2 SYGVKD.

V usage is TRBV5-1 and J usage is TRBJ1-1; D perhaps matches TRBD1 (5 bases). V shed 4 bases and J shed 8 bases, with 18 bases lying between them. The germline CDR1 and CDR2 sequences are SGHRS and YFSETQ. The CDR3 contains 14 residues. The CDR3 DNA reads TGCGCCAGCAGCCCGCGGGGGTCAATCTCAGAAGCTTTCTTT. Amino acids: CASSPRGSISEAFF.

As concerns this clone: This specimen includes other DNA sequences encoding the same CDR3. V is TRBV20-1 and J is TRBJ2-7; D gene ambiguous. The germline V gene encodes CDR1 DFQATT and CDR2 SNEGSKA (reference sequence). V lost 2 bases to trimming and J lost 3 bases, with 5 bases between them. CDR3 length: 11 residues. This chain's CDR3 is CSARIIYEQYF. As DNA, the CDR3 is TGCAGTGCTAGAATTATCTACGAGCAGTACTTC.

The V and J genes are TRBV3-1 (or the pseudogene TRBV3-2) and TRBJ2-5; TRBD2 aligns across 10 bases. Germline V gene lookup returns CDR1 LGHDT and CDR2 YNNKEL (reference sequence). This CDR3 is built from 16 residues. Trimming cost V 4 bases and J 12 bases; bases outside gene matches: 17. CDR3 region: CASSPPLGSGGIPEYF. DNA for the CDR3: TGTGCCAGCAGCCCTCCCCTGGGTAGCGGGGGGATCCCCGAGTACTTC.

This clone occurred a few times. The rearrangement links TRBV4-2 to TRBJ2-5, with 7 positions matching TRBD2. Germline assignment: CDR1 LGHNA and CDR2 YNFKEQ. Trimming at V came to 4 bases and at J to 1 base, leaving 3 bases not matched to a gene. This CDR3 spans 14 amino acids. This CDR3 is CASSPGLRQETQYF. CDR3 nucleotide sequence: TGTGCCAGCAGCCCGGGACTACGCCAAGAGACCCAGTACTTC.

Regarding this clone: Other DNA variants within this sample encode the same CDR3. The chain combines TRBV5-1 with TRBJ1-1; tentatively, D is TRBD1 (6 bases). V gave up 3 bases and J gave up 0 bases, with 9 bases separating them. The V gene's germline CDR1 is SGHRS and CDR2 YFSETQ. CDR3 length: 14 residues. CDR3 DNA: TGCGCCAGCAGCTCCGGACAGATGAACACTGAAGCTTTCTTT. It is translated as CASSSGQMNTEAFF.

Regarding this clone: One end of the junction fails to match germline, which may point to a read error. The chain links TRBV7-7 to TRBJ2-7, with 10 bases lining up with TRBD2. Germline values: CDR1 SSHAT, CDR2 FNYEAQ (reference sequence). This CDR3 spans 15 amino acids. As DNA, the CDR3 is TGTGCTAGCAGCCGCGGGACTAGCGACCTCTACGAGCAGTACTTC. Amino acid sequence: CASSRGTSDLYEQYF.

This clone occurred once. The rearrangement links TRBV3-1 (or the pseudogene TRBV3-2) to TRBJ1-3; 9 bases match TRBD1. This CDR3 region has 14 residues. CDR1 is LGHDT and CDR2 is YNNKEL in the germline V gene (reference sequence). The ends lost 4 bases at V and 8 bases at J; junction bases unmatched: 6. The CDR3 DNA follows: TGTGCCAGCAGCCGAACAGGGGGCGGGCACACCATATATTTT. Its protein is CASSRTGGGHTIYF.

This clone was counted a single time. This chain connects TRBV18 to TRBJ1-1; 8 positions agree with TRBD1. With 3 bases clipped from V and 6 bases from J, the junction kept 9 bases outside the gene matches. CDR3 size: 15 residues. Germline CDR1 and CDR2: KGHSH and LQKENI. CDR3 region: CASSPSGGAGAEAFF. The CDR3 DNA is TGTGCCAGCTCACCTTCAGGGGGCGCAGGGGCTGAAGCTTTCTTT. Drawing the rest from reference TRBV18 and TRBJ1-1, the complete variable domain is NAGVMQNPRHLVRRRGQEARLRCSPMKGHSHVYWYRQLPEEGLKFMVYLQKENIIDESGMPKERFSAEFPKEGPSILRIQQVVRGDSAAYFCASSPSGGAGAEAFFGQGTRLTVV.

The chain carries TRBV5-1 and TRBJ2-2; D is unresolved. V lost 0 bases to trimming and J lost 0 bases, with 6 bases between them. CDR1 is SGHRS, CDR2 YFSETQ, per germline. CDR3 length: 15 residues. CDR3 nucleotide sequence: TGCGCCAGCAGCTTGGGGCTTGCGAACACCGGGGAGCTGTTTTTT. Translating gives CASSLGLANTGELFF.

This rearrangement joins TRBV7-2 to TRBJ1-1, with D perhaps TRBD1 (5 bases). Trimming removed 1 base from V and 4 bases from J, with 10 bases in between. Per the germline V gene, CDR1 is SGHTA and CDR2 is FQGNSA. CDR3 size: 14 residues. CDR3 amino acids: CASSLVREGTEAFF. The CDR3 bases are TGTGCCAGCAGCTTAGTCAGGGAGGGCACTGAAGCTTTCTTT.

This clone was recorded a few times. CDR3 bases: TGTGCCAGCAGCCATGGAATAGACAGGCTATCACCGAACACTGAAGCTTTCTTT. It encodes CASSHGIDRLSPNTEAFF. The chain links TRBV14 to TRBJ1-1, with a possible D match to TRBD1 (6 bases). Trimming took off 3 bases at V and 1 base at J, with 21 bases between the two ends. From germline, CDR1 is SGHDN and CDR2 FVKESK. The CDR3 is made up of 18 amino acids.

V and J are TRBV5-4 and TRBJ2-1, with a possible D match to TRBD2 (6 bases). The CDR3 runs to 14 residues. Trimming took off 6 bases at V and 0 bases at J, with 10 bases between the two ends. Germline V gene sequence: CDR1 SGHNT, CDR2 YYREEE (reference sequence). The CDR3 DNA sequence: TGTGCCAGCACCGAACTAGCCTCCTACAATGAGCAGTTCTTC. This gives the protein CASTELASYNEQFF.

The sample holds one count of this clone. The J gene is TRBJ1-6, the V gene TRBV5-4; 8 nucleotides match TRBD1. CDR3 length: 14 amino acids. Germline trimming cut 4 bases from V and 7 bases from J; bases unmatched to any gene: 4. The germline CDR1 and CDR2 sequences are SGHNT and YYREEE (reference sequence). This CDR3 is CASSPRDRNSPLHF. The CDR3 coding sequence is TGTGCCAGCAGCCCCCGGGACAGGAATTCACCCCTCCACTTT.

The gene calls are TRBV5-1 and TRBJ2-3; 7 bases are a match to TRBD2. Per germline, CDR1 SGHRS and CDR2 YFSETQ. Losses at the gene ends were 3 bases for V and 4 bases for J; bases not matched to a gene: 8. The CDR3 is 15 residues long. The CDR3 nucleotides read TGCGCCAGCAGCTCCGGGACTACAAACTCAGATACGCAGTATTTT. Amino acid sequence: CASSSGTTNSDTQYF.

V is TRBV21-1 and J is TRBJ2-7; no check of the table's D call, TRBD2, against the DNA was made. TRBV21-1 is noted as a pseudogene. CDR3 length: 13 residues. The CDR3 reads CASSKRLGYEQYF. In DNA, the CDR3 is TGTGCCAGCAGCAAAAGACTAGGTTACGAGCAGTACTTC.

In this sample, this clone turned up a few times. The V gene is TRBV5-1, the J gene TRBJ2-7; D might be TRBD2 (5 bases). The V gene's germline CDR1 is SGHRS and CDR2 YFSETQ. The CDR3 has 15 residues. V was pared by 3 bases and J by 2 bases, with 15 bases between. In DNA, the CDR3 is TGCGCCAGCAGCTGGCCAGGTGAGGGTACCTACGAGCAGTACTTC. Translation: CASSWPGEGTYEQYF.

V usage is TRBV6-2 or TRBV6-3 and J usage is TRBJ2-5; D is unresolved. Trimming pared 6 bases from V and 0 bases from J, leaving 8 bases between. Germline CDR1 and CDR2: MNHEY and SVGEGT. The CDR3 extends over 13 amino acids. The CDR3 region has the DNA TGTGCCAGCAGCACGCGGTACCAAGAGACCCAGTACTTC. Translation: CASSTRYQETQYF.